A single sample gave rise to the 5 T cell receptor beta chains below, sequenced in a study of neurological immune-mediated disorders. MiXCR was run by TCRdb on the 5' RACE reads, yielding one entry per CDR3 protein. The table records 95,000 or so distinct CDR3 sequences, roughly 4% of them present only once. The sequenced sample was PBMCs. Receptors originate from a young woman with multiple sclerosis.

This clonotype was found many times. V is TRBV7-2 and J is TRBJ2-5; D gene ambiguous. Trimming took 4 bases from V and 2 from J, leaving 8 bases between them. This CDR3 spans 13 amino acids. CDR1 and CDR2 (germline): SGHTA, FQGNSA. The CDR3 region is CASSSLSQETQYF. Here the CDR3 DNA reads TGTGCCAGCAGCTCTTTGTCGCAAGAGACCCAGTACTTC.

This clonotype has ten or more counts. The CDR3 DNA sequence: TGCAGTGCAGGGCCCCCTAGTGGTTATACGCAGTATTTT. This translates into CSAGPPSGYTQYF. The chain joins TRBV20-1 to TRBJ2-3; D gene uncertain. Germline V gene lookup returns CDR1 DFQATT and CDR2 SNEGSKA (reference sequence). The CDR3 length is 13 residues. The V gene lost 6 bases and the J gene lost 7 bases, with 17 bases spanning the gap.

This clonotype is large (0.1 to 1%) in the sample. The chain links TRBV7-2 to TRBJ1-1; D unresolved. The length of the CDR3 is 11 residues. CDR1 and CDR2 (germline): SGHTA, FQGNSA. V was trimmed by 1 base and J by 7 bases, leaving 4 bases between them. The CDR3: CASSLGLEAFF. As DNA, the CDR3 is TGTGCCAGCAGCTTAGGGCTTGAAGCTTTCTTT.

This clonotype was recorded many times. The V gene is TRBV3-1, the J gene TRBJ1-2, with D uncertain. The germline CDR1 and CDR2 sequences are LGHDT and YNNKEL (reference sequence). Trimming took off 5 bases at V and 7 bases at J, with 8 bases between the two ends. The CDR3 extends over 11 amino acids. CDR3 residues: CASSMGSGYTF. The CDR3 DNA is TGTGCCAGCAGCATGGGGAGTGGCTACACCTTC.

The sample holds many counts of this clonotype. The chain is built from TRBV5-6 and TRBJ1-1, with D perhaps matching TRBD1 (6 bases). V was clipped by 6 bases and J by 6 bases, with 36 bases between them. CDR3 length: 20 amino acids. Per germline, CDR1 SGHDT and CDR2 YYEEEE. As DNA, the CDR3 is TGTGCCAGCATCATTAAAGGGGGGGCCCCGGGTCCGTTTTCAGGACCTGAAGCTTTCTTT. Residues: CASIIKGGAPGPFSGPEAFF. The full variable domain, its missing parts supplied by reference TRBV5-6 and TRBJ1-1, is DAGVTQSPTHLIKTRGQQVTLRCSPKSGHDTVSWYQQALGQGPQFIFQYYEEEERQRGNFPDRFSGHQFPNYSSELNVNALLLGDSALYLCASIIKGGAPGPFSGPEAFFGQGTRLTVV.